The 3 T cell receptor beta chains in this list originate from one sample, sequenced in a study of PD-L1 blockade in urothelial cancer. Time point described: peripheral blood 6 weeks after treatment start. The protocol was immunoSEQ multiplex PCR, while the TCRdb copy is restricted to in-frame clones and leaves out a portion. The repertoire holds roughly 100,000 clones, with approximately 82% as singletons. The sample in question was PBMCs, obtained around atezolizumab (anti-PD-L1) treatment. The receptors shown here come from a man in his 70s with urothelial cancer.

The rearrangement uses TRBV5-1 and TRBJ1-3; unclear D gene. This CDR3 is 14 amino acids long. The germline V gene encodes CDR1 SGHRS and CDR2 YFSETQ. The V and J ends lost 4 bases and 0 bases respectively, with 8 bases between them. The CDR3 sequence: CASSTGDSGNTIYF. CDR3 nucleotide sequence: TGCGCCAGCAGCACGGGAGACTCTGGAAACACCATATATTTT.

This chain uses TRBV28 with TRBJ2-7, with 8 bases that match TRBD1. This CDR3 contains 14 residues. The V gene's germline CDR1 is MDHEN and CDR2 SYDVKM. Germline trimming cut 5 bases from V and 7 bases from J; bases unmatched to any gene: 10. CDR3 bases: TGTGCCAGCAGTGTCAGAACAGGGGGATGGGAGCAGTACTTC. It is translated as CASSVRTGGWEQYF.

The chain has TRBV10-3 and TRBJ1-4, with D possibly matching TRBD1 (6 bases). CDR3 size: 14 residues. CDR1 and CDR2 (germline): ENHRY, SYGVKD. V lost 3 bases and J lost 5, with 10 bases in between. CDR3 in DNA: TGTGCCATCAGTGAAGCAGGGGCAAATGAAAAACTGTTTTTT. It encodes CAISEAGANEKLFF.